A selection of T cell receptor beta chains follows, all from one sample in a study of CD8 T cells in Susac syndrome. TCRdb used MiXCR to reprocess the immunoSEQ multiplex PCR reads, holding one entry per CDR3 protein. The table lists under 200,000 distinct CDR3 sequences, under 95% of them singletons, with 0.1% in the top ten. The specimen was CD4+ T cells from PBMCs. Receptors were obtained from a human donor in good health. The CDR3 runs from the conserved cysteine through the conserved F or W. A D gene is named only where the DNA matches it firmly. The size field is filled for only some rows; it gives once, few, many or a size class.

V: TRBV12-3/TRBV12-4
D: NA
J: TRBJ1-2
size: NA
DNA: TGTGCCAGCAGTTCCCCGACTGGCTATGGCTACACCTTC
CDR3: CASSSPTGYGYTF

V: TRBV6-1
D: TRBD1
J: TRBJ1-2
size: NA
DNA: TGTGCCAGCAGTGCATCCGGATGGACCGGGACAGGGTTAGGCTACACCTTC
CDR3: CASSASGWTGTGLGYTF

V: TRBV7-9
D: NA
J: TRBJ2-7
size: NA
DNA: TGTGCCAGCAGCCCCAGGCAGATCTCCTACGAGCAGTACTTC
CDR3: CASSPRQISYEQYF

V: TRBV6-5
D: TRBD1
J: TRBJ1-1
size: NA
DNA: TGTGCCAGCAGTTACAGGGGGCGGAACACTGAAGCTTTCTTT
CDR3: CASSYRGRNTEAFF

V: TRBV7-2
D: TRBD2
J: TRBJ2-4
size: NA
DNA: TGTGCCAGCAGCTCTAGCGGGGGGCTGGGAAACATTCAGTACTTC
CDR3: CASSSSGGLGNIQYF

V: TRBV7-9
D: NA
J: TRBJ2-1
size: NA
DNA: TGTGCCAGCAGCGACGGGTCCTACAATGAGCAGTTCTTC
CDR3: CASSDGSYNEQFF

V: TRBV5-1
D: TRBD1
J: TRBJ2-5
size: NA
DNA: TGCGCCAGCAGCTTGGGGGCAGGGGGCGGATACGAGACCCAGTACTTC
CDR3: CASSLGAGGGYETQYF

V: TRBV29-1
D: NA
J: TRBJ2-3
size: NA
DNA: TGCAGCGTTGCCTGGACGGACACAGATACGCAGTATTTT
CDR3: CSVAWTDTDTQYF

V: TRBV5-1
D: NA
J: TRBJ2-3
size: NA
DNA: TGCGCCAGCAGCTTCGTATCACTCGCAGATACGCAGTATTTT
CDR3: CASSFVSLADTQYF

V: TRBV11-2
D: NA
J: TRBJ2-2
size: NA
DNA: TGTGCCAGCAGCTTAGCGGGAGCCGGGGAGCTGTTTTTT
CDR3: CASSLAGAGELFF

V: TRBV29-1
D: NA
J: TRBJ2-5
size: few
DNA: TGCAGCGTTGGTCAAGAGACCCAGTACTTC
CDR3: CSVGQETQYF

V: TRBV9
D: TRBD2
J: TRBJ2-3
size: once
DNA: TGTGCCAGTTCCGGGATGGCTAGCGGGGGCCCAGATACGCAGTATTTT
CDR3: CASSGMASGGPDTQYF

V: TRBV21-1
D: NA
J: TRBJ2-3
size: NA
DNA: TGTGCCAGCAGCAACTTCATGGGACTAGCGGGGGGAAGCACAGATACGCAGTATTTT
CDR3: CASSNFMGLAGGSTDTQYF

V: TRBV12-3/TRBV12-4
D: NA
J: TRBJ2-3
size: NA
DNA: TGTGCCAGCAGTCCCGTAGGGAATTTAGATACGCAGTATTTT
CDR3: CASSPVGNLDTQYF

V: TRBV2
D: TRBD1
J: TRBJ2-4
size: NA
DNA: TGTGCCAGCCGGGACAGAAGAGCCAAAAACATTCAGTACTTC
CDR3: CASRDRRAKNIQYF

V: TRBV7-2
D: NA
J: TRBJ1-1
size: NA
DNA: TGTGCCAGCAGCTTAGGAGGGAAACAGAACACTGAAGCTTTCTTT
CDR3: CASSLGGKQNTEAFF

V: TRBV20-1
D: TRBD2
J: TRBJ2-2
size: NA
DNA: TGCAGTGCTCGGACTAGCGGGGGGTCGAACACCGGGGAGCTGTTTTTT
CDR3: CSARTSGGSNTGELFF

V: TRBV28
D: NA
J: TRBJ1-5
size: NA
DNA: TGTGCCAGCAGGATACAGGATAGGCAGCCCCAGCATTTT
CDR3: CASRIQDRQPQHF

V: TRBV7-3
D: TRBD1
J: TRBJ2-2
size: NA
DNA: TGTGCCAGCAGAAAGGGACAGGGGATTGGATATACCGGGGAGCTGTTTTTT
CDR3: CASRKGQGIGYTGELFF

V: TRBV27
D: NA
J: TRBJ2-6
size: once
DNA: TGTGCCAGCAGTTTATCGATATCATACTCTGGGGCCAACGTCCTGACTTTC
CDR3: CASSLSISYSGANVLTF

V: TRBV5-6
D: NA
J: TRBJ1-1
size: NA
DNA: TGTGCCAGCAGCTCCGGTCGGCTGAACACTGAAGCTTTCTTT
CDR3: CASSSGRLNTEAFF

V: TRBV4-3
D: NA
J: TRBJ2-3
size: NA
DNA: TGCGCCAGCGTGGCGGGCCGATGGGGTGGCACAGATACGCAGTATTTT
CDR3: CASVAGRWGGTDTQYF

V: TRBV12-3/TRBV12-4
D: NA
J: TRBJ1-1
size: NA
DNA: TGTGCCAGCAGTTTGAAGATAAACACTGAAGCTTTCTTT
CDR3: CASSLKINTEAFF

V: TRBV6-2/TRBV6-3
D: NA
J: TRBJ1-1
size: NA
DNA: TGTGCCAGCAAGAACCCCGGGGGGGACACTGAAGCTTTCTTT
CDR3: CASKNPGGDTEAFF

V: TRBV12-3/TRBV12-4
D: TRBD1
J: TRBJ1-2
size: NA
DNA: TGTGCCAGCAGTTTAGCCTCGACAGGGGACTATGGCTACACCTTC
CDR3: CASSLASTGDYGYTF

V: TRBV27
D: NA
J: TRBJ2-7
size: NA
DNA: TGTGCCAGCAGTTCCTCCTGGCAGGGACGCTCCTACGAGCAGTACTTC
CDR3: CASSSSWQGRSYEQYF

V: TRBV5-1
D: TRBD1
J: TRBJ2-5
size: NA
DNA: TGCGCCAGCAACACAGGGGTCAACCAAGAGACCCAGTACTTC
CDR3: CASNTGVNQETQYF